These 27 T cell receptor beta chains share one sample of origin, sequenced in a study of CD8 T cells in Susac syndrome (dated by TCRdb to the late 2010s). Library creation used the immunoSEQ multiplex PCR assay. RNA was extracted using the RNeasy kit, and about 0.45 to 1 ug of the RNA was reverse transcribed with random hexamers. The public sequencing data were trimmed at Q25 with fastp and processed into clonotypes with MiXCR by TCRdb, which kept only in-frame beta chains. Records with the same CDR3 protein are collapsed into one entry carrying the most frequent genes and DNA. Recorded for this sample are 150,000 to 200,000 distinct CDR3 sequences; roughly 95% of them occurred a single time. In total, the top ten clones hold about 0.16% of the sample. What was sequenced was CD8+ T cells from PBMCs. The origin of the receptors is a human donor with multiple sclerosis.

V usage is TRBV6-6 and J usage is TRBJ2-7; 7 bases agree with TRBD1. The V segment lost 2 bases and the J segment 5 bases; nucleotides outside the gene matches: 3. The germline CDR1 and CDR2 sequences are MNHNY and SVGAGI (reference sequence). The length of the CDR3 is 13 residues. CDR3 sequence (DNA): TGTGCCAGCAGTTACCTTACAGGGGACGAGCAGTACTTC. This sequence encodes CASSYLTGDEQYF.

The chain links TRBV5-5 to TRBJ1-1; D is unclear. Germline CDR1 and CDR2: SGHKS and YYEKEE (reference sequence). CDR3 size: 14 residues. Trimming shortened V by 4 bases and J by 5 bases, and 15 bases separated the two germline ends. DNA for the CDR3: TGTGCCAGCAGCCCGGTTTTTCGATCGACTGAAGCTTTCTTT. Protein: CASSPVFRSTEAFF.

The chain uses TRBV6-5 and TRBJ2-4, with no clear D. This CDR3 has 16 residues. Germline CDR1 is MNHEY and CDR2 is SVGAGI. V was trimmed by 0 bases and J by 0 bases, leaving 9 bases between them. The CDR3 protein is CASSYSGGEAKNIQYF. Written as DNA, the CDR3 is TGTGCCAGCAGTTACTCGGGTGGGGAAGCCAAAAACATTCAGTACTTC.

This rearrangement joins TRBV4-2 to TRBJ2-7; either TRBD1 or TRBD2 may supply D (5 bases each). Germline CDR1 is LGHNA and CDR2 is YNFKEQ. The CDR3 has 15 amino acids. With 4 bases removed from V and 6 bases from J, the gap between germline ends came to 19 bases. The CDR3 DNA follows: TGTGCCAGCAGCCCCGACCGGGACGGCCTCGCCGAGCAGTACTTC. Translated, it gives CASSPDRDGLAEQYF.

The chain uses TRBV29-1 and TRBJ1-2; D is ambiguous. Per the germline V gene, CDR1 is SQVTM and CDR2 is ANQGSEA. The V and J ends lost 8 bases and 0 bases respectively, with 13 bases between them. The CDR3 runs to 13 residues. The CDR3 loop is CSYSTVSNYGYTF. In DNA, the CDR3 is TGCAGCTATTCGACGGTGTCTAACTATGGCTACACCTTC.

V is TRBV4-1 and J is TRBJ1-1; tentatively, D is TRBD1 (6 bases). The V gene lost 6 bases and the J gene lost 5 bases, with 13 bases spanning the gap. There are 13 residues in the CDR3. The germline V gene has CDR1 MGHRA and CDR2 YSYEKL. CDR3 bases: TGCGCCAGCAGACTACAGGGTTTGACTGAAGCTTTCTTT. It codes for CASRLQGLTEAFF.

The chain recombines TRBV28 with TRBJ2-1; TRBD1 matches at 7 bases. Germline lookup yields CDR1 MDHEN and CDR2 SYDVKM. The CDR3 is 18 residues long. J lost 2 bases, V lost 8 bases, and 18 bases had no gene match. CDR3 DNA: TGTGCCAGCTGCCCGGGACAGCCAAATGGGGCCACCTACAATGAGCAGTTCTTC. It translates to CASCPGQPNGATYNEQFF.

The chain joins TRBV29-1 to TRBJ2-1; 14 bases match TRBD2. V lost 3 bases to trimming and J lost 0 bases; unmatched junction nucleotides: 4. The CDR3 runs 17 residues. CDR1 and CDR2 from the germline V gene are SQVTM and ANQGSEA. CDR3 in amino acids: CSVEGLAGDSSYNEQFF. The CDR3 bases are TGCAGCGTTGAGGGACTAGCGGGAGACTCCTCCTACAATGAGCAGTTCTTC.

The V call is TRBV21-1, the J call TRBJ2-1; the D call of TRBD1 is as the table states it, not checked on the DNA. TRBV21-1 is a pseudogene segment. CDR3 size: 16 residues. CDR3 amino acids: CASSSLDREIYNEQFF. CDR3 nucleotide sequence: TGTGCCAGCAGCTCCTTGGACAGGGAAATCTACAATGAGCAGTTCTTC.

The chain couples TRBV7-9 to TRBJ1-1; TRBD1 is a possible D gene (5 bases). The CDR3 is 16 residues long. Trimming took 1 base from V and 5 from J, leaving 17 bases between them. Per the germline V gene, CDR1 is SEHNR and CDR2 is FQNEAQ (reference sequence). The CDR3 is CASSLGGLARGTEAFF. The DNA of the CDR3 is TGTGCCAGCAGCTTAGGCGGGCTAGCACGGGGGACTGAAGCTTTCTTT.

The rearrangement uses TRBV3-1 and TRBJ2-5, with D maybe TRBD2 (5 bases). This CDR3 contains 18 residues. V lost 0 bases to trimming and J lost 2 bases, with 19 bases between them. CDR1 is LGHDT, CDR2 YNNKEL, per germline (reference sequence). CDR3 sequence (DNA): TGTGCCAGCAGCCAAGAGTGGGTGCTAGGACTCCTACAAGAGACCCAGTACTTC. Its translation: CASSQEWVLGLLQETQYF.

V usage is TRBV13 and J usage is TRBJ2-1, with TRBD1 as a possible D gene (6 bases). V shed 1 base and J shed 8 bases, with 12 bases lying between them. Germline V gene sequence: CDR1 PRHDT, CDR2 FYEKMQ (reference sequence). This CDR3 is 14 amino acids long. The CDR3 here is CASSLEQGSDEQFF. CDR3 DNA: TGTGCCAGCAGCTTAGAACAGGGCTCGGATGAGCAGTTCTTC.

The rearrangement links TRBV2 to TRBJ2-5; D is perhaps TRBD2 (5 bases). There are 12 residues in the CDR3. CDR1 and CDR2 from the germline V gene are SNHLY and FYNNEI. V lost 8 bases to trimming and J lost 3 bases, with 10 bases between them. The CDR3 nucleotides are TGTGCCAGCTATAGGACTGAAGAGACCCAGTACTTC. Translating gives CASYRTEETQYF. Using reference TRBV2 and TRBJ2-5 for the parts outside the CDR3, the full variable domain is EPEVTQTPSHQVTQMGQEVILRCVPISNHLYFYWYRQILGQKVEFLVSFYNNEISEKSEIFDDQFSVERPDGSNFTLKIRSTKLEDSAMYFCASYRTEETQYFGPGTRLLVL.

The CDR3 DNA reads TGCGCCAGCAGCAATCGGGACATCAGTCGGTACGAGCAGTACTTC. This encodes CASSNRDISRYEQYF. This sequence joins TRBV4-1 and TRBJ2-7; weak D call: TRBD1 (6 bases). This CDR3 contains 15 residues. V lost 5 bases and J 4 bases, leaving 18 bases between the germline ends. The germline CDR1 and CDR2 sequences are MGHRA and YSYEKL.

This chain joins TRBV12-3 or TRBV12-4 and TRBJ1-4; D gene uncertain. With 3 bases removed from V and 7 bases from J, the gap between germline ends came to 15 bases. The CDR3 is 15 residues long. The CDR3 DNA reads as TGTGCCAGCAGTTTTCCGGGAAACCCAACTGAAAAACTGTTTTTT. Translated: CASSFPGNPTEKLFF.

The chain joins TRBV20-1 to TRBJ2-5, with 9 bases aligning to TRBD2. This CDR3 is built from 18 residues. With 2 bases clipped from V and 5 bases from J, the junction kept 18 bases outside the gene matches. CDR1 and CDR2 from the germline V gene are DFQATT and SNEGSKA (reference sequence). The DNA for the CDR3 is TGCAGTGCTAGACTAGCGGGACAGCTCGTGGTGGGGGAGGAGACCCAGTACTTC. This codes for CSARLAGQLVVGEETQYF.

The chain recombines TRBV7-2 with TRBJ2-5, with D maybe TRBD2 (5 bases). V was pared by 5 bases and J by 5 bases, with 15 bases between. This CDR3 has 14 amino acids. Germline CDR1 SGHTA, CDR2 FQGNSA. The CDR3 DNA reads TGTGCCAGCAGCCCCATACGAGGGCGCGAGACCCAGTACTTC. This sequence encodes CASSPIRGRETQYF.

The chain joins TRBV28 to TRBJ1-1; D not certain. V was pared by 2 bases and J by 0 bases, with 7 bases between. The CDR3 has 14 residues. The germline V gene encodes CDR1 MDHEN and CDR2 SYDVKM. The CDR3 protein is CASSLAFVNTEAFF. The CDR3 nucleotides read TGTGCCAGCAGTTTAGCGTTTGTGAACACTGAAGCTTTCTTT.

The V call is TRBV7-9, the J call TRBJ2-1; unclear D gene. Germline values: CDR1 SEHNR, CDR2 FQNEAQ (reference sequence). The length of the CDR3 is 12 residues. Trimming pared 3 bases from V and 5 bases from J, leaving 5 bases between. The CDR3 region has the DNA TGTGCCAGCAGCTTTCTAAACAATGAGCAGTTCTTC. This encodes CASSFLNNEQFF.

V is TRBV27 and J is TRBJ1-2; TRBD1 agrees at 8 bases. CDR3 length: 13 amino acids. Trimming at V came to 5 bases and at J to 4 bases, leaving 3 bases not matched to a gene. The germline V gene has CDR1 MNHEY and CDR2 SMNVEV (reference sequence). The CDR3 DNA is TGTGCCAGCAGTACAGGGGGGAGCTATGGCTACACCTTC. It codes for CASSTGGSYGYTF.

This chain joins TRBV9 and TRBJ2-2; 7 positions agree with TRBD2. Germline V gives CDR1 SGDLS, CDR2 YYNGEE. The CDR3 loop spans 17 amino acids. J was trimmed by 3 bases and V by 3 bases; bases with no gene match: 11. The DNA of the CDR3 is TGTGCCAGCAGCGGATCACGGTGGGAGGGCGACACCGGGGAGCTGTTTTTT. It encodes CASSGSRWEGDTGELFF.

The J gene is TRBJ2-1, the V gene TRBV4-2; the match to TRBD2 covers 7 bases. Trimming at V came to 2 bases and at J to 9 bases, leaving 7 bases not matched to a gene. Germline V CDR1 and CDR2: LGHNA, YNFKEQ. The CDR3 is 14 residues long. The CDR3 DNA sequence: TGTGCCAGCAGCCAAAACGGGGGGACTGGTGAGCAGTTCTTC. Translating it yields CASSQNGGTGEQFF.

The chain recombines TRBV2 with TRBJ2-5; no clear D. V lost 4 bases and J lost 9, with 15 bases in between. The CDR3 is made up of 13 amino acids. Germline assignment: CDR1 SNHLY and CDR2 FYNNEI. CDR3 sequence: CASSGFLRGPQYF. The CDR3 nucleotides are TGTGCCAGCAGTGGGTTTCTGAGAGGTCCCCAGTACTTC.

V and J are TRBV14 and TRBJ2-1; D ambiguous. V lost 2 bases to trimming and J lost 9 bases, with 8 bases between them. The CDR3 spans 12 residues. Per germline, CDR1 SGHDN and CDR2 FVKESK. CDR3 sequence (DNA): TGTGCCAGCAGCCAACGGTACGGTGAGCAGTTCTTC. Encoded protein: CASSQRYGEQFF.

This chain links TRBV4-1 with TRBJ2-2; D remains unclear. The length of the CDR3 is 14 residues. Germline CDR1 and CDR2: MGHRA and YSYEKL. Trimming left V 4 bases short and J 8 bases short, with 14 bases between. CDR3 residues: CASSPLNPVGELFF. In DNA form, the CDR3 reads TGCGCCAGCAGCCCTCTAAACCCGGTTGGGGAGCTGTTTTTT.

The rearrangement joins TRBV2 to TRBJ2-3; unclear D gene. Per the germline V gene, CDR1 is SNHLY and CDR2 is FYNNEI. The CDR3 length is 15 residues. The V and J ends lost 6 bases and 0 bases respectively, with 13 bases between them. The CDR3 nucleotides read TGTGCCAGCAGCGATCGGCGGTTTAGCACAGATACGCAGTATTTT. Residues: CASSDRRFSTDTQYF. The variable domain in full, with the rest retrieved from reference TRBV2 and TRBJ2-3, is EPEVTQTPSHQVTQMGQEVILRCVPISNHLYFYWYRQILGQKVEFLVSFYNNEISEKSEIFDDQFSVERPDGSNFTLKIRSTKLEDSAMYFCASSDRRFSTDTQYFGPGTRLTVL.

The chain uses TRBV2 and TRBJ1-2, with D tentatively TRBD1 (6 bases). CDR3 length: 14 amino acids. Germline V gene lookup returns CDR1 SNHLY and CDR2 FYNNEI. Trimming pared 11 bases from V and 3 bases from J, leaving 19 bases between. CDR3 in amino acids: CASSRTALDYGYTF. As DNA, the CDR3 is TGTGCCTCCTCGCGGACAGCGTTAGACTATGGCTACACCTTC.